These T cell receptor beta chains were read from a single sample in a study of Graves' ophthalmopathy and Graves' hyperthyroidism. TCRdb reanalysed the multiplex PCR reads using MiXCR and keeps one entry per CDR3 protein. The sample shows just over 400,000 distinct CDR3 sequences, roughly 21% of them seen only once. The sequencing sample was made of peripheral blood. Receptor source: a woman under 30 with stable Graves' hyperthyroidism. CDR3s include the opening cysteine and the closing phenylalanine or tryptophan. A D gene is named only where the DNA matches it firmly. Clone sizes are given selectively: once, few, many, or a class where the clone is expanded.

clone_size: many; j_call: TRBJ2-5; d_call: TRBD2; v_call: TRBV20-1; cdr3_nt: TGCAGTGCTAGAGAACTAGCGGGAGTTAGGGAGACCCAGTACTTC; cdr3_aa: CSARELAGVRETQYF
clone_size: -; j_call: TRBJ2-7; d_call: -; v_call: TRBV6-1; cdr3_nt: TGTGCCAGCAGTGAAGTAGTCAGGGTCTACGAGCAGTACTTC; cdr3_aa: CASSEVVRVYEQYF
clone_size: many; j_call: TRBJ1-1; d_call: -; v_call: TRBV11-2; cdr3_nt: TGTGCCAGCAGCTGGGGGGATGGCACTGAAGCTTTCTTT; cdr3_aa: CASSWGDGTEAFF
clone_size: -; j_call: TRBJ1-2; d_call: -; v_call: TRBV28; cdr3_nt: TGTGCCAGCATTACGCAGAACTATGGCTACACCTTC; cdr3_aa: CASITQNYGYTF
clone_size: few; j_call: TRBJ1-2; d_call: TRBD1; v_call: TRBV6-1; cdr3_nt: TGTGCCCACCGGGACAGGGACTATGGCTACACCTTC; cdr3_aa: CAHRDRDYGYTF
clone_size: -; j_call: TRBJ1-1; d_call: -; v_call: TRBV3-1; cdr3_nt: TGTGCCAGCAGCGGGAGCACCAACACTGAAGCTTTCTTT; cdr3_aa: CASSGSTNTEAFF
clone_size: many; j_call: TRBJ1-1; d_call: -; v_call: TRBV19; cdr3_nt: TGTGCCAGTAGTAGGGTCGGGGTGAACACTGAAGCTTTCTTT; cdr3_aa: CASSRVGVNTEAFF
clone_size: many; j_call: TRBJ1-1; d_call: -; v_call: TRBV10-3; cdr3_nt: TGTGCCATCAGTGAGTCGGTAGGGATTGAAGCTTTCTTT; cdr3_aa: CAISESVGIEAFF
clone_size: few; j_call: TRBJ2-5; d_call: -; v_call: TRBV11-3; cdr3_nt: TGTGCCAGCAGCCGGTCACCTAAAACGGAGACCCAGTACTTC; cdr3_aa: CASSRSPKTETQYF
clone_size: many; j_call: TRBJ2-7; d_call: TRBD2; v_call: TRBV11-3; cdr3_nt: TGTGCCAGCAGCTTACACGGCGGGGGGGTCGCCTACGAGCAGTACTTC; cdr3_aa: CASSLHGGGVAYEQYF
clone_size: few; j_call: TRBJ1-5; d_call: -; v_call: TRBV2; cdr3_nt: TGTGCCAGCAGCACAGGAATTTATAGCAATCAGCCCCAGCATTTT; cdr3_aa: CASSTGIYSNQPQHF
clone_size: -; j_call: TRBJ2-7; d_call: TRBD2; v_call: TRBV6-1; cdr3_nt: TGTGCCAGCACGAAACTCGGGGGGATCGACGAGCAGTACTTC; cdr3_aa: CASTKLGGIDEQYF
clone_size: many; j_call: TRBJ1-2; d_call: -; v_call: TRBV30; cdr3_nt: TGTGCCTGGAGTAGGGACGGGAGAGTCCATGGCTACACCTTC; cdr3_aa: CAWSRDGRVHGYTF
clone_size: many; j_call: TRBJ1-2; d_call: TRBD1; v_call: TRBV20-1; cdr3_nt: TGCAGTGCTATCGGGGACAGACCTAACTATGGCTACACCTTC; cdr3_aa: CSAIGDRPNYGYTF
clone_size: many; j_call: TRBJ1-2; d_call: -; v_call: TRBV7-2; cdr3_nt: TGTGCCAGCAGCAACGGGCAATTCTATGGCTACACCTTC; cdr3_aa: CASSNGQFYGYTF
clone_size: -; j_call: TRBJ1-1; d_call: TRBD1; v_call: TRBV12-3/TRBV12-4; cdr3_nt: TGTGCCAGCAGTTTAGGCGACAGGGTTGGAGCTGAAGCTTTCTTT; cdr3_aa: CASSLGDRVGAEAFF
clone_size: many; j_call: TRBJ2-3; d_call: TRBD2; v_call: TRBV11-2; cdr3_nt: TGTGCCAGCAGCATCGGGAGGGCCGGCACAGATACGCAGTATTTT; cdr3_aa: CASSIGRAGTDTQYF
clone_size: many; j_call: TRBJ1-3; d_call: TRBD1; v_call: TRBV11-2; cdr3_nt: TGTGCCAGCAGCCTTACAAACGACAGGGCTGGAAACACCATATATTTT; cdr3_aa: CASSLTNDRAGNTIYF
clone_size: many; j_call: TRBJ1-3; d_call: -; v_call: TRBV5-1; cdr3_nt: TGCGCCAGCAGCAGGGACGGTCGAAACACCATATATTTT; cdr3_aa: CASSRDGRNTIYF
clone_size: many; j_call: TRBJ2-5; d_call: -; v_call: TRBV25-1; cdr3_nt: TGTGCCAGCAGGACAGTTCGACAAGAGACCCAGTACTTC; cdr3_aa: CASRTVRQETQYF
clone_size: -; j_call: TRBJ2-7; d_call: -; v_call: TRBV12-3/TRBV12-4; cdr3_nt: TGTGCCAGCAGTTCGGGCGTGCGGTTGGGGACGACGGCCTACGAGCAGTACTTC; cdr3_aa: CASSSGVRLGTTAYEQYF
clone_size: -; j_call: TRBJ2-2; d_call: -; v_call: TRBV6-1; cdr3_nt: TGTGCCAGCACCCCCGGTAACGGGGAGCTGTTTTTT; cdr3_aa: CASTPGNGELFF
clone_size: few; j_call: TRBJ2-7; d_call: -; v_call: TRBV9; cdr3_nt: TGTGCCAGCAGCGCCACCCCGGATACTAGCTACGAGCAGTACTTC; cdr3_aa: CASSATPDTSYEQYF
clone_size: many; j_call: TRBJ2-7; d_call: TRBD2; v_call: TRBV11-2; cdr3_nt: TGTGCCAGCAGCTTAATAGGACTAGCTCTAGGCGAAGGGCAGTACTTC; cdr3_aa: CASSLIGLALGEGQYF
clone_size: many; j_call: TRBJ1-2; d_call: -; v_call: TRBV20-1; cdr3_nt: TGCAGTGCTAGATTGCCAGGGGCTCCTAACTATGGCTACACCTTC; cdr3_aa: CSARLPGAPNYGYTF
clone_size: -; j_call: TRBJ1-1; d_call: TRBD1; v_call: TRBV18; cdr3_nt: TGTGCCAGCTCACCCTTATTGGGACAGGTTAAAGGGAACACTGAAGCTTTCTTT; cdr3_aa: CASSPLLGQVKGNTEAFF
clone_size: many; j_call: TRBJ1-1; d_call: -; v_call: TRBV2; cdr3_nt: TGTGCCAGCGGTTTCTCGGCATCGAACACTGAAGCTTTCTTT; cdr3_aa: CASGFSASNTEAFF
clone_size: -; j_call: TRBJ1-2; d_call: -; v_call: TRBV12-3/TRBV12-4; cdr3_nt: TGTGCCAGCAGTTTCAGGGAGGGTAACTATGGCTACACCTTC; cdr3_aa: CASSFREGNYGYTF
clone_size: many; j_call: TRBJ1-1; d_call: -; v_call: TRBV29-1; cdr3_nt: TGCAGCGTTGAAAAACAGCTGAACACTGAAGCTTTCTTT; cdr3_aa: CSVEKQLNTEAFF
clone_size: many; j_call: TRBJ1-1; d_call: -; v_call: TRBV20-1; cdr3_nt: TGCAGTGCTAGAGGAGTTATGAACACTGAAGCTTTCTTT; cdr3_aa: CSARGVMNTEAFF
clone_size: many; j_call: TRBJ2-5; d_call: TRBD1; v_call: TRBV24-1; cdr3_nt: TGTGCCACCAGTGGGGACAGGGAGGGGGAAGAGACCCAGTACTTC; cdr3_aa: CATSGDREGEETQYF
clone_size: many; j_call: TRBJ2-2; d_call: TRBD2; v_call: TRBV7-2; cdr3_nt: TGTGCCAGCGGCTCAGCGGGACGGAACACCGGGGAGCTGTTTTTT; cdr3_aa: CASGSAGRNTGELFF
clone_size: -; j_call: TRBJ1-1; d_call: -; v_call: TRBV6-1; cdr3_nt: TGTGCCAGCAGTGGGTTGAGGGGGTTAGCTGAAGCTTTCTTT; cdr3_aa: CASSGLRGLAEAFF
clone_size: many; j_call: TRBJ2-7; d_call: -; v_call: TRBV15; cdr3_nt: TGTGCCACCAGCCCCCACAGGGTTGGTGAACCTAGTTACGAGCAGTACTTC; cdr3_aa: CATSPHRVGEPSYEQYF
clone_size: many; j_call: TRBJ1-5; d_call: -; v_call: TRBV28; cdr3_nt: TGTGCCAGCAGTTTACAACGGTTGGGGAGGTACCAGCCCCAGCATTTT; cdr3_aa: CASSLQRLGRYQPQHF
clone_size: -; j_call: TRBJ1-2; d_call: -; v_call: TRBV5-1; cdr3_nt: TGCGCCAGCAGCTTAACACCAGGGTCAAACTATGGCTACACCTTC; cdr3_aa: CASSLTPGSNYGYTF
clone_size: -; j_call: TRBJ1-2; d_call: -; v_call: TRBV12-3/TRBV12-4; cdr3_nt: TGTGCCAGCAGTTTCCAGGGTACTATCGGCTACACCTTC; cdr3_aa: CASSFQGTIGYTF
clone_size: few; j_call: TRBJ1-2; d_call: TRBD1; v_call: TRBV6-5; cdr3_nt: TGTGCCAGCAGTTATAACAGGGGCCTCTATGGCTACACCTTC; cdr3_aa: CASSYNRGLYGYTF
clone_size: -; j_call: TRBJ2-2; d_call: -; v_call: TRBV12-3/TRBV12-4; cdr3_nt: TGTGCCAGCAGTCGGACGGGGAACGGGGAGCTGTTTTTT; cdr3_aa: CASSRTGNGELFF
clone_size: many; j_call: TRBJ1-1; d_call: -; v_call: TRBV12-3/TRBV12-4; cdr3_nt: TGTGCCAGCAGTCATCTAACAAGCTTGGCTGAAGCTTTCTTT; cdr3_aa: CASSHLTSLAEAFF
clone_size: many; j_call: TRBJ2-5; d_call: -; v_call: TRBV20-1; cdr3_nt: TGCAGTGCGCAACGTGGGAACCAAGAGACCCAGTACTTC; cdr3_aa: CSAQRGNQETQYF
clone_size: medium-sized; j_call: TRBJ1-1; d_call: -; v_call: TRBV6-1; cdr3_nt: TGTGCCAGCAGTGAAGCAGTAGGAGGGAACACTGAAGCTTTCTTT; cdr3_aa: CASSEAVGGNTEAFF
clone_size: many; j_call: TRBJ2-7; d_call: -; v_call: TRBV3-1; cdr3_nt: TGTGCCAGCAGCCGTCAGGGGCAATACGAGCAGTACTTC; cdr3_aa: CASSRQGQYEQYF
clone_size: many; j_call: TRBJ2-7; d_call: -; v_call: TRBV6-1; cdr3_nt: TGTGCCAGCAGTAGACGAGAACGAGTCTACGAGCAGTACTTC; cdr3_aa: CASSRRERVYEQYF
clone_size: -; j_call: TRBJ1-2; d_call: -; v_call: TRBV6-1; cdr3_nt: TGTGCCAGCAGTGAGGCCCCGGGACAAATTAACTATGGCTACACCTTC; cdr3_aa: CASSEAPGQINYGYTF
clone_size: few; j_call: TRBJ2-5; d_call: TRBD2; v_call: TRBV12-3/TRBV12-4; cdr3_nt: TGTGCCAGCAGTGGCACCTGGGAGGGAGAGACCCAGTACTTC; cdr3_aa: CASSGTWEGETQYF
clone_size: few; j_call: TRBJ2-7; d_call: -; v_call: TRBV18; cdr3_nt: TGTGCCAGCTCACCACAGCAGGGAACCGAGCAGTACTTC; cdr3_aa: CASSPQQGTEQYF
clone_size: -; j_call: TRBJ2-7; d_call: -; v_call: TRBV12-3/TRBV12-4; cdr3_nt: TGTGCCAGCAGCAGCATCGCGGGGGCCCGCTCCTACGAGCAGTACTTC; cdr3_aa: CASSSIAGARSYEQYF